Listed below are T cell receptor beta chains from one sample, sequenced in a study of beta chain features in type 1 diabetes. Sequencing was performed with immunoSEQ multiplex PCR; in TCRdb, only in-frame clones are kept and a portion is missing. This table has under 900,000 clones, about a sixth appearing once. Sequencing was performed on naive CD4+ T cells from blood. The receptors here all came from a woman younger than 30 in good health. Both conserved end residues are part of each CDR3. D genes are given only for firm matches. Clone size, where shown, is once, few, many, or a class for clones that have expanded.

d_call: NA; v_call: TRBV28; clone_size: few; j_call: TRBJ2-2; cdr3_nt: TGTGCCAGCAGGGCACCGAACACCGGGGAGCTGTTTTTT; cdr3_aa: CASRAPNTGELFF
d_call: TRBD1; v_call: TRBV4-3; clone_size: few; j_call: TRBJ1-5; cdr3_nt: TGCGCCAGCAGCCAAGACTGGACAGGGGATCAGCCCCAGCATTTT; cdr3_aa: CASSQDWTGDQPQHF
d_call: NA; v_call: TRBV4-3; clone_size: few; j_call: TRBJ1-1; cdr3_nt: TGCGCCAGCAGCCAGGTGGACCGCGGGGGCACTGAAGCTTTCTTT; cdr3_aa: CASSQVDRGGTEAFF
d_call: NA; v_call: TRBV7-6; clone_size: NA; j_call: TRBJ2-5; cdr3_nt: TGTGCCAGCAGTAAAGGGCAGGCCGAAGAGACCCAGTACTTC; cdr3_aa: CASSKGQAEETQYF
d_call: NA; v_call: TRBV18; clone_size: few; j_call: TRBJ2-5; cdr3_nt: TGTGCCAGCTCACCAGGACTGTCAGAGACCCAGTACTTC; cdr3_aa: CASSPGLSETQYF
d_call: NA; v_call: TRBV7-2; clone_size: few; j_call: TRBJ2-1; cdr3_nt: TGTGCCAGCAGCTTAGATGCCGCCTACAATGAGCAGTTCTTC; cdr3_aa: CASSLDAAYNEQFF
d_call: TRBD1; v_call: TRBV28; clone_size: once; j_call: TRBJ1-2; cdr3_nt: TGTGCCAGCAGGCGGCACAGGGGCGTCTATGGCTACACCTTC; cdr3_aa: CASRRHRGVYGYTF
d_call: NA; v_call: TRBV7-9; clone_size: few; j_call: TRBJ2-2; cdr3_nt: TGTGCCAGCAACAAGGATCAGCCGAACACCGGGGAGCTGTTTTTT; cdr3_aa: CASNKDQPNTGELFF
d_call: NA; v_call: TRBV19; clone_size: NA; j_call: TRBJ2-6; cdr3_nt: TGTGCCAGTAGTTCACGGGTCCATCCTCTCTCCGGGGCCAACGTCCTGACTTTC; cdr3_aa: CASSSRVHPLSGANVLTF
d_call: NA; v_call: TRBV4-3; clone_size: few; j_call: TRBJ2-7; cdr3_nt: TGCGCCAGCAGCCAAGAATATACTTCTCACGGCGAGCAGTACTTC; cdr3_aa: CASSQEYTSHGEQYF
d_call: TRBD1; v_call: TRBV6-5; clone_size: NA; j_call: TRBJ2-7; cdr3_nt: TGTGCCAGCAGTTATCGGGACAGGCACTACGAGCAGTACTTC; cdr3_aa: CASSYRDRHYEQYF
d_call: TRBD1; v_call: TRBV2; clone_size: few; j_call: TRBJ2-3; cdr3_nt: TGTGCCAGCAGCGTAGCCGGGACAGGGTTGGATACGCAGTATTTT; cdr3_aa: CASSVAGTGLDTQYF
d_call: NA; v_call: TRBV7-2; clone_size: NA; j_call: TRBJ2-1; cdr3_nt: TGTGCCAGCAGCTCCCTTACCCAGACTAGATACAATGAGCAGTTCTTC; cdr3_aa: CASSSLTQTRYNEQFF
d_call: NA; v_call: TRBV6-5; clone_size: few; j_call: TRBJ2-3; cdr3_nt: TGTGCCAGCAGCCCCCCTGGGTCAGATACGCAGTATTTT; cdr3_aa: CASSPPGSDTQYF
d_call: NA; v_call: TRBV27; clone_size: few; j_call: TRBJ1-5; cdr3_nt: TGTGCCAGCAGTTTGGGGGCCGGGATCGATAGCAATCAGCCCCAGCATTTT; cdr3_aa: CASSLGAGIDSNQPQHF
d_call: NA; v_call: TRBV7-9; clone_size: few; j_call: TRBJ1-5; cdr3_nt: TGTGCCAGCAGCTTTGCGGGGCAGCCCCAGCATTTT; cdr3_aa: CASSFAGQPQHF
d_call: NA; v_call: TRBV6-5; clone_size: few; j_call: TRBJ2-2; cdr3_nt: TGTGCCAGCAGTTGGGTCTCGGGCTCCGGGGAGCTGTTTTTT; cdr3_aa: CASSWVSGSGELFF
d_call: NA; v_call: TRBV11-2; clone_size: NA; j_call: TRBJ2-3; cdr3_nt: TGTGCCAGCGAGCGTACGACTTTAGAGGCAGATACGCAGTATTTT; cdr3_aa: CASERTTLEADTQYF
d_call: TRBD1; v_call: TRBV6-6; clone_size: few; j_call: TRBJ1-2; cdr3_nt: TGTGCCAGCAGTTACTCAGGGACAGGGTTTTATGGCTACACCTTC; cdr3_aa: CASSYSGTGFYGYTF
d_call: TRBD1; v_call: TRBV7-9; clone_size: NA; j_call: TRBJ1-1; cdr3_nt: TGTGCCAGCAGCACCCTTGGACAGGGGGCTTCGAACACTGAAGCTTTCTTT; cdr3_aa: CASSTLGQGASNTEAFF
d_call: NA; v_call: TRBV25-1; clone_size: NA; j_call: TRBJ2-2; cdr3_nt: TGTGCCAGCAGTGCTACGTTCCCCGGGGAGCTGTTTTTT; cdr3_aa: CASSATFPGELFF
d_call: TRBD2; v_call: TRBV7-3; clone_size: NA; j_call: TRBJ2-1; cdr3_nt: TGTGCCAGCAGCCGAAGCGGGACGGCCTCCTACAATGAGCAGTTCTTC; cdr3_aa: CASSRSGTASYNEQFF
d_call: NA; v_call: TRBV18; clone_size: NA; j_call: TRBJ2-5; cdr3_nt: TGTGCCAGCTCACCATACCGGGTTGAGACCCAGTACTTC; cdr3_aa: CASSPYRVETQYF
d_call: NA; v_call: TRBV7-2; clone_size: NA; j_call: TRBJ2-7; cdr3_nt: TGTGCCAGCAGCCCCTTCCCTGTGGGGGAGCAGTACTTC; cdr3_aa: CASSPFPVGEQYF
d_call: NA; v_call: TRBV5-1; clone_size: NA; j_call: TRBJ1-2; cdr3_nt: TGCGCCAGCAGCGAACCGGGACTCATCTATGGCTACACCTTC; cdr3_aa: CASSEPGLIYGYTF
d_call: TRBD1; v_call: TRBV6-1; clone_size: few; j_call: TRBJ2-5; cdr3_nt: TGTGCCAGCAGAGATGCAGGGGGCCGAGAGACCCAGTACTTC; cdr3_aa: CASRDAGGRETQYF
d_call: TRBD2; v_call: TRBV4-2; clone_size: few; j_call: TRBJ2-1; cdr3_nt: TGTGCCAGCAGCCAAGACGTGGCTAGCGGGCAGTTCTGGGAGGAGCAGTTCTTC; cdr3_aa: CASSQDVASGQFWEEQFF
d_call: TRBD2; v_call: TRBV6-6; clone_size: few; j_call: TRBJ2-7; cdr3_nt: TGTGCCAGCAGGGCCCGGGGGGGCGACGAGCAGTACTTC; cdr3_aa: CASRARGGDEQYF